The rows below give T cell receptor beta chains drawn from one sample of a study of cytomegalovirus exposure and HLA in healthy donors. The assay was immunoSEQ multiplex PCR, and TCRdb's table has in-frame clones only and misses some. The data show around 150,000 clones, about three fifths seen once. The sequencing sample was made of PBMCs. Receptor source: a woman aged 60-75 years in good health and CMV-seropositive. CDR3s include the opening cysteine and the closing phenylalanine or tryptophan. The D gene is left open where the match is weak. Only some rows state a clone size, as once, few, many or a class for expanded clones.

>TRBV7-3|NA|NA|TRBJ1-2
TGTGCCAGCAGCTTAAGGGGTATAGGGGACTATGGCTACACCTTC
CASSLRGIGDYGYTF
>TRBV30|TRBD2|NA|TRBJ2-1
TGTGCCTGGAACCCCGAAAGAGCGGGAATCTCCTACAATGAGCAGTTCTTC
CAWNPERAGISYNEQFF
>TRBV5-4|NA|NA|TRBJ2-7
TGTGCCAGCAGCCCTGCAGGGGTCATCTACGAGCAGTACTTC
CASSPAGVIYEQYF
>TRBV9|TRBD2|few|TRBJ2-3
TGTGCCAGCAGCGTAGCCCTCGGGGGGGGCACAGATACGCAGTATTTT
CASSVALGGGTDTQYF
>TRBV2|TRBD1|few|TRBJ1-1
TGTGCCAGCAACCCCCTTGTAGGGGGCACCCCGAACACTGAAGCTTTCTTT
CASNPLVGGTPNTEAFF
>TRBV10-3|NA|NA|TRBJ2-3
TGTGCCATCAGTGAGGCTGCTAGCCGGGGCACAGATACGCAGTATTTT
CAISEAASRGTDTQYF
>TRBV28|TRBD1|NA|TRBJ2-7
TGTGCCAGCAGTCTACAGGGGAATTTTTACGAGCAGTACTTC
CASSLQGNFYEQYF
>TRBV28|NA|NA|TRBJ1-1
TGTGCCAGCATAACTGCGAACACTGAAGCTTTCTTT
CASITANTEAFF
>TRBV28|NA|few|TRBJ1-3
TGTGCCAGCAGTTTATTCCCCAGACAGAGTTCCTCTGGAAACACCATATATTTT
CASSLFPRQSSSGNTIYF
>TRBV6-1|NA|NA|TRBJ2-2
TGTGCCAGCAGTAAGCAGGGGGGGAACACCGGGGAGCTGTTTTTT
CASSKQGGNTGELFF
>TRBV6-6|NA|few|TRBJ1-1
TGTGCCAGCAGTTACAAGCCTACCAACACTGAAGCTTTCTTT
CASSYKPTNTEAFF
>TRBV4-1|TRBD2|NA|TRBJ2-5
TGCGCCAGCAGCCAAGAAGTGGGGGGGGAGACCCAGTACTTC
CASSQEVGGETQYF
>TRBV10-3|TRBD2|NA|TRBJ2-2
TGTGCCATCAGTGAGCCTTCAGGGACTAGCGGTAACACCGGGGAGCTGTTTTTT
CAISEPSGTSGNTGELFF
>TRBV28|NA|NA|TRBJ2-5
TGTGCCAGCAGTTTAGTCCTAGCGACTATGAGTACGACCCAGTACTTC
CASSLVLATMSTTQYF
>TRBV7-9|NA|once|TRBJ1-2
TGTGCCAGCAGCAAAGCTTCTAACTATGGCTACACCTTC
CASSKASNYGYTF
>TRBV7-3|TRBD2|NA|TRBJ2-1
TGTGCCAGCAGCTTACTCGGGACGGCGGGAGTCGGCGGAGAGCAGTTCTTC
CASSLLGTAGVGGEQFF
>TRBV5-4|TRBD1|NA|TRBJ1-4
TGTGCCAGCAGCAGGGACAGAGTCAATGAAAAACTGTTTTTT
CASSRDRVNEKLFF
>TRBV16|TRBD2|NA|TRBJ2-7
TGTGCCAGCAGCCAATCCGCGCTAGCGGGGCCGTTC
CASSQSALAGPF
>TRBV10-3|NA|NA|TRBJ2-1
TGTGCCATCAGTGAAGGTGGGGCGAACAATGAGCAGTTCTTC
CAISEGGANNEQFF
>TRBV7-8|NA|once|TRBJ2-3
TGTGCCAGCAGCTTAGGGACAGCCACAGATACGCAGTATTTT
CASSLGTATDTQYF
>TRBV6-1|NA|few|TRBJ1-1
TGTGCCAGCAGACAGGAGGGCCGTCCTGTGACTGAAGCTTTCTTT
CASRQEGRPVTEAFF
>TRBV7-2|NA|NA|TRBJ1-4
TGTGCCAGCAGCTCGGAGTTGGCTAATGAAAAACTGTTTTTT
CASSSELANEKLFF